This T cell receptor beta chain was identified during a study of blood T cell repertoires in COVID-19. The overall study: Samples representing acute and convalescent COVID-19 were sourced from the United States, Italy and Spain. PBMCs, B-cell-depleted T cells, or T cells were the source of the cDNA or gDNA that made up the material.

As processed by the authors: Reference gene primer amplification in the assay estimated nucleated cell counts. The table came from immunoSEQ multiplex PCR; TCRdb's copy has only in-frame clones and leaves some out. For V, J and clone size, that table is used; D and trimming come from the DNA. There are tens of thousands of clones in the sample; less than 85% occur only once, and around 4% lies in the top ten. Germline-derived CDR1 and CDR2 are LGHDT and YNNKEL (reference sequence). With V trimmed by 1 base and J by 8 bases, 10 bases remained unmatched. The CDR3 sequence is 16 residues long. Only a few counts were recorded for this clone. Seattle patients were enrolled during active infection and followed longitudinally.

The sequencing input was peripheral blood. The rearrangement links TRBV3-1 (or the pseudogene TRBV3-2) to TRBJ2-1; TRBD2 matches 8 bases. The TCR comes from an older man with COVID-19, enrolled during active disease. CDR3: CASSQGGLARRDEQFF. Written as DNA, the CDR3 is TGTGCCAGCAGCCAAGGAGGACTAGCCCGGCGCGATGAGCAGTTCTTC.